Reported below is one TCR beta chain. Its antigen is unknown. Naive CD8 cells lacked CD45RO, underwent positive selection for CCR7 and left out terminally differentiated effector memory CD45RA+ cells. This specimen comes from a study of shared clonotypes between healthy human individuals. The CDR3 runs 16 residues. The germline V and J ends were trimmed by 3 bases and 3 bases, with 18 bases remaining between them. Germline V gives CDR1 SGDLS, CDR2 YYNGEE. In the original processing: In the immunoSEQ data, sequences were junction-only and lacked quality scores, so filtering differed. TCRdb keeps only in-frame clones here, not all; method: immunoSEQ multiplex PCR. V, J and clone size reflect that table, while D and trimming were determined from the DNA. The sample yields 700,000 to 950,000 clones, about 96% seen once. The study, taken as a whole, reports: A few donors had 5% to 6.5% of their naive CD4 clonotypes in common.

Sequencing was carried out using naive CD8+ T cells sorted from blood. This TCR was sampled from a man aged 25 to 40 in good health. The rearrangement joins TRBV9 to TRBJ1-1; D may be TRBD1 (6 bases). In DNA form, the CDR3 reads TGTGCCAGCAGCGGCCCAGGGACACCTAGGGACACTGAAGCTTTCTTT. This encodes CASSGPGTPRDTEAFF.